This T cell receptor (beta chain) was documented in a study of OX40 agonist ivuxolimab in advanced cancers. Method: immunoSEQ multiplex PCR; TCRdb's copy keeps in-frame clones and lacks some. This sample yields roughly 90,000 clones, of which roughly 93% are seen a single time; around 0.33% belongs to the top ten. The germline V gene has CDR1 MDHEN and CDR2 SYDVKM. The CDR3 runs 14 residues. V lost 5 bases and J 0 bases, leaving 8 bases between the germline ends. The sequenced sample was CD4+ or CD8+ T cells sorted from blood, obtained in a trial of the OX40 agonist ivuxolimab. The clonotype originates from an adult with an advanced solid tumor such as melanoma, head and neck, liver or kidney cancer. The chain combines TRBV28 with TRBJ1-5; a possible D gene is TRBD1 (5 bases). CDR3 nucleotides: TGTGCCAGCAGTCGGACACTTAGCAATCAGCCCCAGCATTTT. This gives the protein CASSRTLSNQPQHF.